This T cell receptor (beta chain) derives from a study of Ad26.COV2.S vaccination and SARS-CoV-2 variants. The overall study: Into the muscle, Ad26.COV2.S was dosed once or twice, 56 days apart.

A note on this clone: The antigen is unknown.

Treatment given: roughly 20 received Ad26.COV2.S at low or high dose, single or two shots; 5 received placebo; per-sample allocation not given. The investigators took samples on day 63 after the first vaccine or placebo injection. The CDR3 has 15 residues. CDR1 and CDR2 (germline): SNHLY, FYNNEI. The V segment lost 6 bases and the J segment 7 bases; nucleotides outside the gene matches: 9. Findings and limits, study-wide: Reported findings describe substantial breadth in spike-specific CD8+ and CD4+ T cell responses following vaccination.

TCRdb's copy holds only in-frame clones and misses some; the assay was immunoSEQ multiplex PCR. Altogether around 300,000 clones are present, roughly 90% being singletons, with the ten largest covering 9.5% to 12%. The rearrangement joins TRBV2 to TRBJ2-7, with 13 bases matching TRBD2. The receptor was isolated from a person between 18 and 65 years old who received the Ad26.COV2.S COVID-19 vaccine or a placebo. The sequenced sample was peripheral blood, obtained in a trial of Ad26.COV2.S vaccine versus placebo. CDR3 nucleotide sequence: TGTGCCAGCAGGCCCGGGACTAGCGGGACTCAAGAGCAGTACTTC. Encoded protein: CASRPGTSGTQEQYF.